These T cell receptor beta chains were read from a single sample in a study of shared clonotypes between healthy human individuals. The method was immunoSEQ multiplex PCR; TCRdb's version includes in-frame clones alone and lacks a portion of them. The data contain 470,000 or so clones, approximately 84% of them singletons. Material: PBMCs. These TCRs come from a woman aged 40 to 49 in good health. Some clones in this sample may be carry-over from other donors' samples. The CDR3 runs from the conserved cysteine through the conserved F or W.

CDR3	V	J
CASSTSWDRKTF	TRBV7-9	TRBJ1-2
CASNPGGALYEQYF	TRBV28	TRBJ2-7
CAWRSRDGRYEKLFF	TRBV30	TRBJ1-4
CASSQTGTLNTEAFF	TRBV6-5	TRBJ1-1
CASSSGQGNEKLFF	TRBV7-3	TRBJ1-4
CASSVGDTQYF	TRBV2	TRBJ2-3
CASSLFSDGELFF	TRBV5-1	TRBJ2-2
CASSSPGQNYGYTF	TRBV28	TRBJ1-2
CASSEGPREAFF	TRBV25-1	TRBJ1-1
CASSPTDRAAEAFF	TRBV11-1	TRBJ1-1
CASSPGQGRAEAFF	TRBV5-1	TRBJ1-1
CASSPHGQLPNYGYTF	TRBV7-3	TRBJ1-2
CASSLAGGRTDTQYF	TRBV7-3	TRBJ2-3
CASKPTSDTDTQYF	TRBV6-1	TRBJ2-3
CASIGANSNQPQHF	TRBV6-1	TRBJ1-5
CASSVSGTRSYEQYF	TRBV9	TRBJ2-7
CASSGAYEQYF	TRBV10-1	TRBJ2-7
CASSQEPMLPQYF	TRBV4-2	TRBJ2-7
CASSLVVGTGELFF	TRBV7-7	TRBJ2-2
CAISGQNLYEQYF	TRBV10-3	TRBJ2-7
CSALWGANTGELFF	TRBV29-1	TRBJ2-2
CASSSRPGGPRNEQFF	TRBV7-2	TRBJ2-1
CASSWEADTEAFF	TRBV5-1	TRBJ1-1